One and the same sample provided the 23 T cell receptor beta chains below, sequenced in a study of shared clonotypes between healthy human individuals. The naive CD8 fraction comprised CD45RO-negative cells positively selected for CCR7 and excluded terminally differentiated effector memory CD45RA+ cells. Generated by immunoSEQ multiplex PCR, the TCRdb table keeps only in-frame clones and is missing some. This table has over 2 million clones, about 95% appearing once. Sequencing was done on a sample of naive CD8+ T cells sorted from blood. The receptor set was obtained from a man between 18 and 29 years old in good health.

The V gene is TRBV10-2, the J gene TRBJ2-3, with D possibly matching TRBD2 (6 bases). The CDR3 spans 16 residues. Between the trimmed V and J ends, which lost 6 bases and 4 bases, there was a span of 20 bases. Germline CDR1 and CDR2: WSHSY and SAAADI. The CDR3 is CASSPLIGGYADTQYF. The CDR3 DNA reads as TGCGCCAGCAGCCCCCTTATTGGGGGGTACGCAGATACGCAGTATTTT.

The V gene is TRBV27, the J gene TRBJ2-3; 8 bases align to TRBD1. V lost 8 bases and J lost 2; bases outside the gene matches: 3. This CDR3 region has 13 residues. Looked up from germline, CDR1 is MNHEY and CDR2 is SMNVEV (reference sequence). The DNA of the CDR3 is TGTGCCAGCGGGGACAGGTCCACAGATACGCAGTATTTT. Translated, it gives CASGDRSTDTQYF.

V gene TRBV28 combines with J gene TRBJ2-5; D gene uncertain. The CDR3 runs 13 residues. V gave up 2 bases and J gave up 4 bases, with 8 bases separating them. Germline lookup yields CDR1 MDHEN and CDR2 SYDVKM. The CDR3 bases are TGTGCCAGCAGTTTACTTCTTACAGAGACCCAGTACTTC. Translating it yields CASSLLLTETQYF.

This clone was seen only once. The V call is TRBV28, the J call TRBJ2-1; D uncertain. Deletions cut 1 base from V and 7 bases from J, with 8 bases between. CDR1 is MDHEN, CDR2 SYDVKM, per germline. CDR3 size: 13 residues. The CDR3 sequence: CASSLSSPNEQFF. DNA of the CDR3: TGTGCCAGCAGTTTATCTAGTCCGAATGAGCAGTTCTTC.

This clone was seen just once. The chain combines TRBV2 with TRBJ1-4; 11 positions agree with TRBD1. Germline V lookup: CDR1 SNHLY, CDR2 FYNNEI. This CDR3 has 15 residues. J was trimmed by 6 bases and V by 6 bases; bases with no gene match: 6. This CDR3 reads CASRARTGGDEKLFF. The CDR3 DNA is TGTGCCAGCAGGGCCCGGACAGGGGGCGATGAAAAACTGTTTTTT. The variable domain in full, with the rest retrieved from reference TRBV2 and TRBJ1-4, is EPEVTQTPSHQVTQMGQEVILRCVPISNHLYFYWYRQILGQKVEFLVSFYNNEISEKSEIFDDQFSVERPDGSNFTLKIRSTKLEDSAMYFCASRARTGGDEKLFFGSGTQLSVL.

The chain joins TRBV10-3 to TRBJ2-3; 10 bases fit TRBD2. The germline V gene has CDR1 ENHRY and CDR2 SYGVKD. CDR3 length: 15 residues. J gave up 1 base and V 10 bases, and 8 bases lay outside the gene matches. CDR3 DNA sequence: TGTGCCACGGAGGATGGGACTAGCGGCACAGATACGCAGTATTTT. It specifies CATEDGTSGTDTQYF.

The CDR3 coding sequence is TGTGCCAGCAGTGAAAACAGGGATTCCACAGATACGCAGTATTTT. Protein sequence: CASSENRDSTDTQYF. The chain couples TRBV6-1 to TRBJ2-3; D is perhaps TRBD1 (6 bases). The CDR3 runs to 15 residues. Between the trimmed V and J ends, which lost 2 bases and 2 bases, there was a span of 11 bases. CDR1 MNHNS and CDR2 SASEGT come from the germline V gene.

This chain connects TRBV27 to TRBJ2-1; D possibly corresponds to TRBD2 (5 bases). Germline CDR1 MNHEY, CDR2 SMNVEV (reference sequence). The CDR3 totals 15 residues. V was trimmed by 3 bases and J by 6 bases, leaving 15 bases between them. The CDR3 nucleotides read TGTGCCAGCAGTTTTGACGGGATTAGGCTCAATGAGCAGTTCTTC. This sequence encodes CASSFDGIRLNEQFF.

The chain joins TRBV27 to TRBJ1-5; the D gene is possibly TRBD1 (5 bases). Trimming took 4 bases from V and 0 from J, leaving 16 bases between them. Germline V CDR1 and CDR2: MNHEY, SMNVEV (reference sequence). This CDR3 contains 17 residues. CDR3 DNA: TGTGCCAGCAGTTCCCCTCGAGGGGATGATAGCAATCAGCCCCAGCATTTT. Translating gives CASSSPRGDDSNQPQHF.

The chain is built from TRBV7-9 and TRBJ2-1; D gene uncertain. Trimming left V 5 bases short and J 1 base short, with 12 bases between. Germline assignment: CDR1 SEHNR and CDR2 FQNEAQ (reference sequence). CDR3 size: 15 residues. The CDR3 DNA reads as TGTGCCAGCAGCCCCTCAGGACCTTCCTACAATGAGCAGTTCTTC. Translation: CASSPSGPSYNEQFF.

A remark on this clone: The same CDR3 arises from other DNA sequences in this sample as well. The rearrangement links TRBV29-1 to TRBJ2-7; no definite D call. This CDR3 region has 11 residues. Germline V gene data show CDR1 as SQVTM and CDR2 as ANQGSEA. The V end lost 1 base, the J end lost 7 bases, and 8 bases lay between the germline ends. The CDR3 DNA sequence: TGCAGCGTTGAAGGCCTCGGTGAGCAGTACTTC. This encodes CSVEGLGEQYF.

This sequence joins TRBV7-2 and TRBJ1-4; no clear D. Germline values: CDR1 SGHTA, CDR2 FQGNSA. There are 14 residues in the CDR3. The V end lost 3 bases, the J end lost 8 bases, and 13 bases lay between the germline ends. CDR3 DNA sequence: TGTGCCAGCAGCTTTTCAGGACCGCGAGAAAAACTGTTTTTT. Its protein product is CASSFSGPREKLFF.

Points on this clone: The junction departs from the called germline gene at one end, perhaps through a read error. The sample carries other DNA sequences with the same CDR3. The chain uses TRBV2 and TRBJ2-7, with D possibly matching TRBD2 (6 bases). The CDR3 sequence is 15 residues long. The germline V gene encodes CDR1 SNHLY and CDR2 FYNNEI. CDR3 DNA sequence: TGTGCCAGCAGAGAAGGGACGGGGGTCTCCTACGAGCAGTACTTC. Protein product: CASREGTGVSYEQYF.

The chain recombines TRBV27 with TRBJ1-5; TRBD1 matches 8 bases. J lost 8 bases, V lost 5 bases, and 5 bases had no gene match. The CDR3 sequence is 13 residues long. CDR1 is MNHEY, CDR2 SMNVEV, per germline (reference sequence). The CDR3 region is CASSPDRVEPQHF. The DNA of the CDR3 is TGTGCCAGCAGTCCGGACAGGGTTGAGCCCCAGCATTTT.

The V gene is TRBV30, the J gene TRBJ2-5; TRBD2 matches 9 bases. The DNA end favors TRBJ2-7, so the J call may be wrong. Germline assignment: CDR1 GTSNPN and CDR2 SVGIG (reference sequence). This CDR3 spans 13 amino acids. CDR3 amino acids: CAWNLAGFDEQYF. CDR3 sequence (DNA): TGTGCCTGGAACCTAGCGGGGTTCGACGAGCAGTACTTC.

The CDR3, as DNA: TGTGCCAGCAGCTCGGACGGGGCGGGAGAGAGATACGAGCAGTACTTC. This translates into CASSSDGAGERYEQYF. The J gene is TRBJ2-7, the V gene TRBV5-4; 7 bases line up with TRBD2. The trim removed 3 bases at V and 4 bases at J, leaving 13 bases unmatched. The germline V gene has CDR1 SGHNT and CDR2 YYREEE (reference sequence). The CDR3 is 16 amino acids.

The J gene is TRBJ2-3, the V gene TRBV29-1; 13 nucleotides line up with TRBD2. V lost 7 bases, J lost 4 bases, and 5 bases stayed unmatched. The CDR3 spans 14 residues. The germline CDR1 and CDR2 sequences are SQVTM and ANQGSEA. CDR3 nucleotides: TGCAGCGCTCGGACTAGCGGGAGTTCAGATACGCAGTATTTT. This codes for CSARTSGSSDTQYF.

The chain recombines TRBV2 with TRBJ1-2; no reliable D call. V was trimmed by 3 bases and J by 7 bases, leaving 12 bases between them. CDR3 length: 13 amino acids. The germline V gene encodes CDR1 SNHLY and CDR2 FYNNEI. CDR3 bases: TGTGCCAGCAGTGATATAGGGTACGGTGGCTACACCTTC. Translation gives CASSDIGYGGYTF.

V usage is TRBV9 and J usage is TRBJ1-5; no clear D. The CDR3 is 14 amino acids. Per the germline V gene, CDR1 is SGDLS and CDR2 is YYNGEE. Trimming removed 0 bases from V and 4 bases from J, with 8 bases in between. The CDR3 sequence is CASSVGLGNQPQHF. The CDR3 coding sequence is TGTGCCAGCAGCGTAGGTTTGGGGAATCAGCCCCAGCATTTT.

The chain couples TRBV4-1 to TRBJ2-5; TRBD1 agrees at 7 bases. The CDR3 spans 14 residues. CDR1 MGHRA and CDR2 YSYEKL come from the germline V gene. V dropped 3 bases and J dropped 5; count of bases not matched to a gene: 6. The CDR3 nucleotides are TGCGCCAGCAGCCACAACAGGGGAGAGGAGACCCAGTACTTC. Residues: CASSHNRGEETQYF.

This chain uses TRBV11-3 with TRBJ2-7; D is unclear. CDR3 length equals 13 residues. Per the germline V gene, CDR1 is SGHNT and CDR2 is YENEEA. V was shortened by 4 bases and J by 3 bases, with 10 bases between the two germline ends. The CDR3 sequence is CASSSTAGYEQYF. Written as DNA, the CDR3 is TGTGCCAGCAGCTCGACGGCCGGCTACGAGCAGTACTTC.

The rearrangement links TRBV5-4 to TRBJ2-5; D might be TRBD2 (6 bases). This CDR3 has 15 residues. The V and J ends lost 0 bases and 4 bases respectively, with 13 bases between them. Looked up from germline, CDR1 is SGHNT and CDR2 is YYREEE (reference sequence). In nucleotides, the CDR3 is TGTGCCAGCAGCTTGGGATGGGGAGCGGGAGAGACCCAGTACTTC. Its protein product is CASSLGWGAGETQYF.

The V and J genes are TRBV6-5 and TRBJ1-1; 8 bases match TRBD1. The CDR3 totals 15 residues. CDR1 and CDR2 from the germline V gene are MNHEY and SVGAGI. The junction had 10 bases not matched to a gene; V was cut back by 6 bases and J by 4 bases. The CDR3 sequence: CASSSPGQGVTEAFF. DNA for the CDR3: TGTGCCAGCAGCTCTCCCGGACAGGGAGTCACTGAAGCTTTCTTT.